This T cell receptor beta chain was identified during a study of cytomegalovirus exposure and HLA in healthy donors. Study context: Approximately 83 million unique TCRs from HLA-typed donors were held in an early data release.

The CDR3 length is 12 residues. V trimming: 2 bases; J trimming: 7 bases; junction bases outside the gene matches: 4. CDR1 is SQVTM and CDR2 is ANQGSEA in the germline V gene. PCR used 60 Vbeta primers and 13 Jbeta primers. Method: immunoSEQ multiplex PCR; TCRdb's copy keeps in-frame clones and lacks some. In total, the table holds about 140,000 clones. This TCR was sampled from a male donor in good health and CMV-seronegative. The chain is built from TRBV29-1 and TRBJ1-2, with 7 bases that match TRBD1. The sequenced material came from PBMCs. The CDR3 region is CSVESSGGGYTF. Here the CDR3 DNA reads TGCAGCGTTGAATCGTCAGGGGGTGGCTACACCTTC.